This T cell receptor beta chain was sequenced for a study of CD8+ T cells in alopecia areata. At the level of the study: At a dose of 5 to 10 mg twice daily, oral tofacitinib was given to treated patients.

Alopecia areata patients had lesional scalp punch biopsies and peripheral blood taken from them. The researchers isolated CD4+ and CD8+ T cells from PBMCs by sorting. RNA extraction and reverse transcription yielded cDNA as sequencing template. Profiling relied on immunoSEQ multiplex PCR, and the TCRdb table lists in-frame clones only, not all of them. The repertoire has 61,000 or so clones, around 97% of them found once; the top ten carry roughly 24%. The CDR3 runs to 16 residues. Germline V CDR1 and CDR2: LGHNA, YSLEER. The V end was cut by 0 bases, the J end by 2 bases, with 14 bases between. This receptor was obtained from a human donor with alopecia areata. The rearrangement uses TRBV4-3 and TRBJ2-7; no reliable D call. This sample comprised CD8+ T cells sorted from blood, obtained at week 0. CDR3 amino acids: CASSQDHGNPTYEQYF. The CDR3 DNA reads TGCGCCAGCAGCCAAGATCATGGTAACCCTACCTACGAGCAGTACTTC.